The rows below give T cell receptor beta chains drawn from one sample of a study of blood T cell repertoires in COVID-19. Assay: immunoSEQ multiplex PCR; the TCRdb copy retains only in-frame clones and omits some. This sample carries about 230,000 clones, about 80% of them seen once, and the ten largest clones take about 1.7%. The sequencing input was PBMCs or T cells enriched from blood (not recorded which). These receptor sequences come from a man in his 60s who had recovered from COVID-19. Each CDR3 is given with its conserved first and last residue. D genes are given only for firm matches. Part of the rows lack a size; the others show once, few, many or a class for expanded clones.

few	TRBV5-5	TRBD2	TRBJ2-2	CASSLAGGESTGELFF	TGTGCCAGCAGCTTGGCTGGGGGGGAGAGCACCGGGGAGCTGTTTTTT
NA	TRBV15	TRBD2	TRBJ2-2	CATSRSTSGGAHTGELFF	TGTGCCACCAGCAGATCGACTAGCGGGGGGGCCCACACCGGGGAGCTGTTTTTT
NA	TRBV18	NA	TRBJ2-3	CASSPDFGTDTQYF	TGTGCCAGCTCACCGGACTTCGGCACAGATACGCAGTATTTT
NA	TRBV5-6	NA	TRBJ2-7	CASSLGSSYEQYF	TGTGCCAGCAGCTTGGGCAGTTCCTACGAGCAGTACTTC
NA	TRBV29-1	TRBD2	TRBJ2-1	CSGWGPGLADYNEQFF	TGCAGCGGGTGGGGTCCGGGACTAGCGGACTACAATGAGCAGTTCTTC
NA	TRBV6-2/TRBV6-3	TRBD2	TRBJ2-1	CASSYAELAGGRNEQFF	TGTGCCAGCAGTTACGCGGAACTAGCGGGGGGTCGGAATGAGCAGTTCTTC
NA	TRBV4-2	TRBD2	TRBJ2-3	CASSQGDLAGTDTQYF	TGTGCCAGCAGCCAAGGGGACCTAGCGGGCACAGATACGCAGTATTTT
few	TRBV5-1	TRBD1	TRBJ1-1	CASSVRDSTQNTEAFF	TGCGCCAGCAGCGTCCGGGACAGCACCCAGAACACTGAAGCTTTCTTT
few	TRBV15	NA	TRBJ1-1	CATSLLRRTEAFF	TGTGCCACCTCTCTTTTACGGCGGACTGAAGCTTTCTTT
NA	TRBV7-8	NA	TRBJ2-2	CASSPRGEQLFF	TGTGCCAGCAGCCCCCGGGGAGAGCAGCTGTTTTTT
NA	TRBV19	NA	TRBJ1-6	CASNGGTTSPLHF	TGTGCCAGTAATGGGGGCACCACTTCACCCCTCCACTTT
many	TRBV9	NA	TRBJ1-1	CASSAQTEAFF	TGTGCCAGCAGCGCCCAAACTGAAGCTTTCTTT
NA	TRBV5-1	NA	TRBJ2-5	CASSWGPRETQYF	TGCGCCAGCAGCTGGGGGCCCCGGGAGACCCAGTACTTC
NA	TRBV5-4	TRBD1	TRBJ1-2	CASSLSAGGANYGYTF	TGTGCCAGCAGCTTGTCGGCAGGGGGCGCAAACTATGGCTACACCTTC
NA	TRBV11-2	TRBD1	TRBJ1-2	CASSHGTGQYGYTF	TGTGCCAGCAGCCATGGGACAGGGCAATATGGCTACACCTTC
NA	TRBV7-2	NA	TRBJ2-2	CASSLDLSTGELFF	TGTGCCAGCAGCTTAGACTTGAGCACCGGGGAGCTGTTTTTT
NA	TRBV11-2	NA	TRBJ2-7	CASSSRDWNYEQYF	TGTGCCAGCAGCTCCCGGGACTGGAACTACGAGCAGTACTTC
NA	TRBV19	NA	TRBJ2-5	CASSTGTRETQYF	TGTGCCAGTAGTACCGGGACTCGAGAGACCCAGTACTTC
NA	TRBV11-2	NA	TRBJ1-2	CASSLDGDSYGYTF	TGTGCCAGCAGCTTGGATGGAGACAGCTATGGCTACACCTTC
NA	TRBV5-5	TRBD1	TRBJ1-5	CASSPSVWTGSNQPQHF	TGTGCCAGCAGCCCCTCTGTGTGGACAGGGTCGAATCAGCCCCAGCATTTT
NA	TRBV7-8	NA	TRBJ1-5	CATTRGENQPQHF	TGTGCGACTACCCGGGGGGAGAATCAGCCCCAGCATTTT
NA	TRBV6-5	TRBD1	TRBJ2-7	CASSTRQGSSYEQYF	TGTGCCAGCAGTACACGACAGGGGAGCTCCTACGAGCAGTACTTC
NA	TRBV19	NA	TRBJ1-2	CASSRVRQPGDYTF	TGTGCCAGTAGTAGGGTACGGCAGCCCGGGGACTACACCTTC
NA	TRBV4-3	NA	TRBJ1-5	CASSQDRDTRRHF	TGCGCCAGCAGCCAAGATAGGGACACCCGCCGGCATTTT
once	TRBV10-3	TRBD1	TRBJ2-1	CAISDGTGVNEQFF	TGTGCCATCAGTGACGGAACAGGGGTCAATGAGCAGTTCTTC
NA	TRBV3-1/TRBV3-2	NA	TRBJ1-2	CASSQVGGAGGYTF	TGTGCCAGCAGCCAAGTAGGGGGGGCGGGCGGCTACACCTTC
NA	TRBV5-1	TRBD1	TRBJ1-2	CASSLVAGGHYGYTF	TGCGCCAGCAGCTTGGTGGCAGGGGGTCACTATGGCTACACCTTC
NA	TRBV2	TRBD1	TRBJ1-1	CASSRTGRVTEAFF	TGTGCCAGCTCACGGACAGGGAGGGTCACTGAAGCTTTCTTT
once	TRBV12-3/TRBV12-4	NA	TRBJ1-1	CASSLWQNTEAFF	TGTGCCAGCAGTTTATGGCAGAACACTGAAGCTTTCTTT
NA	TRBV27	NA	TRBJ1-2	CASSFSSGGLFVGGYTF	TGTGCCAGCAGTTTCTCCAGTGGTGGGCTGTTTGTTGGTGGCTACACCTTC
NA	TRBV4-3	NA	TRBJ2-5	CASSQDLDFQETQYF	TGCGCCAGCAGCCAAGACCTAGACTTCCAAGAGACCCAGTACTTC
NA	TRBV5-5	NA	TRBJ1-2	CASSLDMDGYTF	TGTGCCAGCAGCCTTGACATGGATGGCTACACCTTC
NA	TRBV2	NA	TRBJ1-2	CASTRGQNYGYTF	TGTGCCAGCACCCGCGGGCAGAACTATGGCTACACCTTC
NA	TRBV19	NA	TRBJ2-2	CASKTRERELFF	TGTGCCAGTAAAACTCGGGAGAGGGAGCTGTTTTTT
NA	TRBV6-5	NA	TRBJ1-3	CASSTTVFRGNTIYF	TGTGCCAGCAGTACAACAGTTTTCCGTGGAAACACCATATATTTT
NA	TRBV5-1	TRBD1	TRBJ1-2	CASGGQGFVDGYTF	TGCGCCAGCGGTGGACAGGGGTTTGTGGATGGCTACACCTTC
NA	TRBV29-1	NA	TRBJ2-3	CSVEGRGGTDTQYF	TGCAGCGTTGAGGGCAGGGGAGGCACAGATACGCAGTATTTT
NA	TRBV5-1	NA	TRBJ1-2	CASSSVGDYGYTF	TGCGCCAGCAGTTCGGTCGGAGATTATGGCTACACCTTC
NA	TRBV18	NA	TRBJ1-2	CASSPSGYDYGYTF	TGTGCCAGCTCACCTTCAGGGTATGACTATGGCTACACCTTC
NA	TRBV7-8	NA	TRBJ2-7	CASSPGDLRKSYEQYF	TGTGCCAGCAGCCCGGGGGACCTTCGAAAGAGCTACGAGCAGTACTTC
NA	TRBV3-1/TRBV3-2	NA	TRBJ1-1	CASSQDHPPGDGTEAFF	TGTGCCAGCAGCCAAGACCATCCCCCCGGGGATGGGACTGAAGCTTTCTTT
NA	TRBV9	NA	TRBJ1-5	CASSRNSGNQPQHF	TGTGCCAGCAGCCGAAACAGTGGCAATCAGCCCCAGCATTTT
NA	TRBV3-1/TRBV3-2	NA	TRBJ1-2	CASSPRTF	TGTGCCAGCAGCCCCCGCACCTTC
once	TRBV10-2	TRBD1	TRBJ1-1	CASIPGQGGTEAFF	TGCGCCAGCATCCCGGGACAGGGAGGAACTGAAGCTTTCTTT